This TCR beta chain was identified during a study of cytomegalovirus exposure and HLA in healthy donors. Study outcomes and limitations: It was 150 to 200 TCR beta chains that were listed as cytomegalovirus-associated. According to a later analysis, TCR clusters from the first cohort tended to co-occur in the roughly 130 validation repertoires. In vitro experiments confirmed that three CMV-associated chains were specific for CMV antigens.

Libraries were prepared by immunoSEQ multiplex PCR; TCRdb keeps only in-frame clonotypes and omits some of them. Seen here are about 120,000 clones, 85% to 90% observed once, and the top ten hold about 6%. Regarding this clone: The antigen is unknown.

This TCR came from a woman between 18 and 29 years old in good health and CMV-seropositive. Sequenced material: PBMCs.

CDR3 sequence (DNA): TGTGCCAGTAGTGAACACCCAGGGATACGAAGTATGAACACTGAAGCTTTCTTT. It codes for CASSEHPGIRSMNTEAFF. The chain has TRBV19 and TRBJ1-1, with TRBD1 as a possible D gene (5 bases). CDR3 length equals 18 residues. Trimming pared 5 bases from V and 0 bases from J, leaving 22 bases between. CDR1 is LNHDA and CDR2 is SQIVND in the germline V gene (reference sequence).